The T cell receptor beta chain under discussion was sequenced for a study of blood T cell repertoires in COVID-19. This clone was observed once. This CDR3 spans 16 amino acids. The V gene lost 4 bases and the J gene lost 0 bases, with 10 bases spanning the gap. Germline CDR1 LNHDA, CDR2 SQIVND (reference sequence). The study drew participants aged about 18 to 90 years from some 25 US areas. Some clones are missing from TCRdb's copy, which holds only in-frame ones; the method was immunoSEQ multiplex PCR. The data hold around 210,000 clones, with 89% observed a single time. The TCR sequence derives from a woman between 18 and 29 years old who had recovered from COVID-19. The sequencing sample was made of PBMCs or T cells enriched from blood (not recorded which). The V gene is TRBV19, the J gene TRBJ1-6; D gene uncertain. CDR3 sequence: CASSTPIGSYNSPLHF. The CDR3, as DNA: TGTGCCAGTAGTACCCCCATCGGCTCCTATAATTCACCCCTCCACTTT.